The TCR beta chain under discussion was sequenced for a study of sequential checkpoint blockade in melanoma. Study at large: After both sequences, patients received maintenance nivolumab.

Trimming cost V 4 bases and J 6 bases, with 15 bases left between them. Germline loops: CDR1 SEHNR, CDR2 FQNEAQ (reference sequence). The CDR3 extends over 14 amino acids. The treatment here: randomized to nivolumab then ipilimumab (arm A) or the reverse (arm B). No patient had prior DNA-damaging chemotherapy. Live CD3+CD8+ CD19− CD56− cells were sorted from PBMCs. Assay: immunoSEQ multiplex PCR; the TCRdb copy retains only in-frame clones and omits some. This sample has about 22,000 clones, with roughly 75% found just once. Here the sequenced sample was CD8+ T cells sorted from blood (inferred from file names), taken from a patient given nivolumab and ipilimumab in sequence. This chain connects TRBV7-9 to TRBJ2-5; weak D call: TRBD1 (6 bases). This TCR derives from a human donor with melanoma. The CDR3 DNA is TGTGCCAGCAGCTCCACAACAGGGTCGAAGACCCAGTACTTC. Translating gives CASSSTTGSKTQYF.